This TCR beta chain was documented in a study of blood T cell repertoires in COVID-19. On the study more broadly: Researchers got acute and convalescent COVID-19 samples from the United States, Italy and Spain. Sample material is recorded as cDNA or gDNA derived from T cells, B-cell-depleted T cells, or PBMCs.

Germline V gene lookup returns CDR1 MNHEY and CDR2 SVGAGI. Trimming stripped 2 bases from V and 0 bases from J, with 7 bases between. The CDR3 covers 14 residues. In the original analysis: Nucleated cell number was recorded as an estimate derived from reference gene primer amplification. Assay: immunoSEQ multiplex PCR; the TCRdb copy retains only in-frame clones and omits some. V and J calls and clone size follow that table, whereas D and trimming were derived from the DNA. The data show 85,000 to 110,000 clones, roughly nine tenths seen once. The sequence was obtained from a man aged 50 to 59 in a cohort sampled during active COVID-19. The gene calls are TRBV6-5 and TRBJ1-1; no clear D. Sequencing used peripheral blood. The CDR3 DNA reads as TGTGCCAGCAGTTACAGCCCGATGAACACTGAAGCTTTCTTT. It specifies CASSYSPMNTEAFF.